This T cell receptor beta chain was documented in a study of blood T cell repertoires in COVID-19. In the study overall: The origin of the acute and convalescent COVID-19 samples was the United States, Italy and Spain. PBMCs, B-cell-depleted T cells, or T cells provided the cDNA or gDNA that made up the material.

Trimming shortened V by 3 bases and J by 2 bases, and 14 bases separated the two germline ends. There are 15 residues in the CDR3. The germline V gene encodes CDR1 MNHEY and CDR2 SVGAGI. Patients from Seattle were sampled longitudinally, starting during active infection. Original analysis: Reference gene primer amplification gave estimated nucleated cell counts. Method: immunoSEQ multiplex PCR; TCRdb's copy keeps in-frame clones and lacks some. V, J and clone size derive from that table, while D and trimming were established from the DNA sequence. Of some 160,000 clones in the sample, around four fifths were seen once.

The material sequenced was peripheral blood. The receptor was isolated from a woman older than 75 with COVID-19, enrolled during active disease. V is TRBV6-5 and J is TRBJ2-7, with a weak D call TRBD1 (7 bases). The CDR3 sequence is CASSYRPGGPYEQYF. As DNA, the CDR3 is TGTGCCAGCAGTTATCGCCCAGGGGGGCCCTACGAGCAGTACTTC.